The clone carrying this T cell receptor (beta chain) has a handful of counts. As yet, its antigen is unknown. This CDR3 is 17 amino acids long. J was trimmed by 2 bases and V by 0 bases; bases with no gene match: 9. Germline lookup yields CDR1 LGHNA and CDR2 YNFKEQ. The data were obtained in a study of somatic mutations in cytotoxic T cells in rheumatoid arthritis. Overall study results and limits: There was no knowledge of the antigen targets of the expanded CD8+ clones. Patients with rheumatoid arthritis, but not healthy controls, had CD8+ clonality that increased with age.

Libraries were prepared by immunoSEQ multiplex PCR; TCRdb keeps only in-frame clonotypes and omits some of them. The data hold 25,000 to 30,000 clones, with roughly 80% observed a single time. Sequenced material: CD8+ T cells sorted from blood. This sequence originates from a man aged 45-65 years in good health. This sequence joins TRBV4-2 and TRBJ2-7; 8 bases line up with TRBD2. The CDR3 nucleotides are TGTGCCAGCAGCCAAGATGCCTATCGGGAGGGAACCTACGAGCAGTACTTC. Translation: CASSQDAYREGTYEQYF.